One and the same sample provided the 32 T cell receptor beta chains below, sequenced in a study of beta chain features in type 1 diabetes. Broader study findings: A moderate, significant TCRB CDR3 shortening appeared in type 1 diabetes across four CD4+ subsets.

The authors reverse transcribed all of the isolated RNA, so sequencing captured expressed TCRB transcripts. The repertoire was sequenced with immunoSEQ multiplex PCR; TCRdb's copy has only in-frame clones and lacks some. The sample yields a few hundred thousand clones, around 13% seen once. No antigen is known for these receptors. The sequenced sample consisted of naive CD4+ T cells from blood. The source is a young woman with type 1 diabetes.

The chain is built from TRBV14 and TRBJ2-5; 8 positions match TRBD1. V lost 1 base, J lost 2 bases, and 6 bases stayed unmatched. The CDR3 totals 16 residues. Germline V lookup: CDR1 SGHDN, CDR2 FVKESK. This CDR3 reads CASSQGGQVRQETQYF. The CDR3 DNA is TGTGCCAGCAGCCAAGGGGGACAGGTCCGACAAGAGACCCAGTACTTC.

The rearrangement joins TRBV6-5 to TRBJ2-6; D ambiguous. Germline CDR1 MNHEY, CDR2 SVGAGI. Trimming took off 2 bases at V and 1 base at J, with 6 bases between the two ends. This CDR3 spans 15 amino acids. CDR3 nucleotide sequence: TGTGCCAGCAGTTACGTAATATCTGGGGCCAACGTCCTGACTTTC. The encoded protein is CASSYVISGANVLTF.

Only a few counts were recorded for this clone. This chain joins TRBV2 and TRBJ1-1; 8 nucleotides line up with TRBD1. The CDR3 runs to 17 residues. The V segment lost 4 bases and the J segment 5 bases; nucleotides outside the gene matches: 15. Germline loops: CDR1 SNHLY, CDR2 FYNNEI. CDR3 in amino acids: CASSGLILSGTGTEAFF. For the CDR3, the DNA is TGTGCCAGCAGTGGACTTATCCTTTCCGGGACAGGAACTGAAGCTTTCTTT.

V usage is TRBV5-1 and J usage is TRBJ2-3, with D possibly being TRBD2 (6 bases). This CDR3 is 17 amino acids long. V was cut by 1 base and J by 2 bases, with 17 bases left in between. Germline V gives CDR1 SGHRS, CDR2 YFSETQ. The CDR3 nucleotides read TGCGCCAGCAGCTTGACCAGCGGGCCGTCCTACACAGATACGCAGTATTTT. Protein product: CASSLTSGPSYTDTQYF.

This clone was detected only a few times. J is TRBJ1-2 and V is TRBV29-1; TRBD1 aligns across 9 bases. The germline V gene encodes CDR1 SQVTM and CDR2 ANQGSEA. The CDR3 runs 15 residues. V shed 4 bases and J 5 bases; nucleotides not matched to a gene: 11. The CDR3 bases are TGCAGCGTTGTCCCCCTCGGGACAGGGAGATATGGCTACACCTTC. Translation gives CSVVPLGTGRYGYTF. The whole variable domain, filled in from reference TRBV29-1 and TRBJ1-2, reads SAVISQKPSRDICQRGTSLTIQCQVDSQVTMMFWYRQQPGQSLTLIATANQGSEATYESGFVIDKFPISRPNLTFSTLTVSNMSPEDSSIYLCSVVPLGTGRYGYTFGSGTRLTVV.

The gene calls are TRBV5-1 and TRBJ2-1; 9 bases fit TRBD2. After removal of 2 bases from V and 6 bases from J, the junction contained 3 bases not matched to a gene. The CDR3 loop spans 14 amino acids. Germline assignment: CDR1 SGHRS and CDR2 YFSETQ. The CDR3 spells CASSFSTSGNEQFF. Here the CDR3 DNA reads TGCGCCAGCAGCTTTTCGACTAGCGGCAATGAGCAGTTCTTC.

This clone was recorded a few times. J is TRBJ1-5 and V is TRBV28, with TRBD1 as a possible D gene (6 bases). Germline assignment: CDR1 MDHEN and CDR2 SYDVKM. This CDR3 has 13 residues. Deletions cut 4 bases from V and 2 bases from J, with 6 bases between. CDR3 nucleotides: TGTGCCAGCAGTTCAGGGGGCAATCAGCCCCAGCATTTT. Its protein is CASSSGGNQPQHF.

The J gene is TRBJ2-1, the V gene TRBV6-4; 12 bases are a match to TRBD1. This CDR3 comprises 16 residues. From germline, CDR1 is MRHNA and CDR2 SNTAGT. The ends lost 2 bases at V and 8 bases at J; junction bases unmatched: 7. CDR3 nucleotide sequence: TGTGCCAGCAGTGACCGGTGGGACAGGGGGCGGGATGAGCAGTTCTTC. Its protein product is CASSDRWDRGRDEQFF.

The gene calls are TRBV5-6 and TRBJ1-5, with 8 bases matching TRBD1. Trimming at V came to 1 base and at J to 2 bases, leaving 8 bases not matched to a gene. CDR3 length: 17 residues. CDR1 SGHDT and CDR2 YYEEEE come from the germline V gene. This CDR3 is CASSLRPTGVGNQPQHF. The CDR3 bases are TGTGCCAGCAGCTTGAGGCCGACAGGGGTAGGCAATCAGCCCCAGCATTTT.

This clone was detected only a few times. This chain links TRBV4-3 with TRBJ2-3, with unresolved D. V lost 0 bases and J lost 5, with 15 bases in between. Germline CDR1 and CDR2: LGHNA and YSLEER. The CDR3 is 16 residues long. The CDR3 DNA reads as TGCGCCAGCAGCCAAGAGGAGTTGCTAGTCGGAGATACGCAGTATTTT. Its protein is CASSQEELLVGDTQYF.

J is TRBJ1-2 and V is TRBV28; no clear D. Germline CDR1 MDHEN, CDR2 SYDVKM. V gave up 3 bases and J gave up 5 bases, with 7 bases separating them. CDR3 length equals 12 residues. CDR3 sequence (DNA): TGTGCCAGCAGTTTGGCCCGTTATGGCTACACCTTC. Translating it yields CASSLARYGYTF.

The chain combines TRBV28 with TRBJ1-1, with D perhaps matching TRBD1 (5 bases). The CDR3 contains 15 residues. Germline V gene lookup returns CDR1 MDHEN and CDR2 SYDVKM. V lost 2 bases and J lost 5, with 15 bases in between. The CDR3 DNA is TGTGCCAGCAGTTTAGCCCCAGGGATTCGGACTGAAGCTTTCTTT. This gives the protein CASSLAPGIRTEAFF.

The J gene is TRBJ2-5, the V gene TRBV14, with 7 bases that match TRBD2. Germline V CDR1 and CDR2: SGHDN, FVKESK. V shed 3 bases and J 1 base; nucleotides not matched to a gene: 11. CDR3 size: 17 residues. CDR3 DNA sequence: TGTGCCAGCAGCCAGGGTCAGCGGGGAGGCTTCCAAGAGACCCAGTACTTC. As protein: CASSQGQRGGFQETQYF. Together with reference TRBV14 and TRBJ2-5, the CDR3 gives the full variable domain: EAGVTQFPSHSVIEKGQTVTLRCDPISGHDNLYWYRRVMGKEIKFLLHFVKESKQDESGMPNNRFLAERTGGTYSTLKVQPAELEDSGVYFCASSQGQRGGFQETQYFGPGTRLLVL.

The chain joins TRBV18 to TRBJ2-7, with 11 bases fitting TRBD2. CDR1 KGHSH and CDR2 LQKENI come from the germline V gene. This CDR3 spans 14 amino acids. Germline trimming cut 6 bases from V and 5 bases from J; bases unmatched to any gene: 6. CDR3 loop: CASSGTSGENEQYF. DNA of the CDR3: TGTGCCAGCTCGGGGACTAGCGGCGAGAACGAGCAGTACTTC.

This clone was seen more than once but under ten times. V is TRBV6-5 and J is TRBJ1-3, with TRBD1 as a possible D gene (5 bases). Deletions cut 6 bases from V and 0 bases from J, with 12 bases between. CDR1 and CDR2 (germline): MNHEY, SVGAGI. The CDR3 length is 15 residues. The CDR3 sequence: CASRYGALSGNTIYF. The CDR3 DNA reads TGTGCCAGCAGATATGGGGCGCTCTCTGGAAACACCATATATTTT.

V gene TRBV28 combines with J gene TRBJ2-7; possibly TRBD2 for D (5 bases). This CDR3 has 13 amino acids. V lost 3 bases to trimming and J lost 7 bases, with 13 bases between them. The germline V gene encodes CDR1 MDHEN and CDR2 SYDVKM. The chain's CDR3 is CASSLGSPGEQYF. The CDR3 DNA reads TGTGCCAGCAGTTTGGGGAGCCCTGGGGAGCAGTACTTC.

As regards this clone: Other DNA sequences in this specimen translate into the identical CDR3. V is TRBV19 and J is TRBJ1-5, with D maybe TRBD1 (5 bases). Trimming pared 3 bases from V and 1 base from J, leaving 10 bases between. This CDR3 contains 15 residues. The V gene's germline CDR1 is LNHDA and CDR2 SQIVND (reference sequence). The CDR3 nucleotides read TGTGCCAGTAGTATCGGCGGGGGGAGCAATCAGCCCCAGCATTTT. This translates into CASSIGGGSNQPQHF.

The chain links TRBV29-1 to TRBJ1-2; TRBD1 agrees at 10 bases. The CDR3 runs to 13 residues. The V segment lost 5 bases and the J segment 5 bases; nucleotides outside the gene matches: 5. Germline assignment: CDR1 SQVTM and CDR2 ANQGSEA. In DNA form, the CDR3 reads TGCAGCGTTCGAGGGGGACAGGGGTATGGCTACACCTTC. It codes for CSVRGGQGYGYTF.

The sample holds a few counts of this clone. The rearrangement links TRBV11-2 to TRBJ2-3, with D possibly TRBD2 on 5 matching bases. Trimming shortened V by 3 bases and J by 5 bases, and 12 bases separated the two germline ends. Germline CDR1 is SGHAT and CDR2 is FQNNGV. The length of the CDR3 is 14 residues. CDR3 DNA: TGTGCCAGCAGCTTCGCCGGGGTTGGAGATACGCAGTATTTT. It codes for CASSFAGVGDTQYF.

V gene TRBV9 combines with J gene TRBJ2-5, with TRBD2 identical over 12 bases. The J segment lost 8 bases and the V segment lost 0 bases, leaving 11 bases of the junction unmatched. CDR1 is SGDLS, CDR2 YYNGEE, per germline. This CDR3 spans 17 amino acids. The CDR3 here is CASSVDGQIGLAGTQYF. CDR3 DNA sequence: TGTGCCAGCAGCGTAGACGGACAGATTGGACTAGCGGGAACCCAGTACTTC.

This clone has a handful of counts. Other DNA variants within this sample encode the same CDR3. The CDR3, as DNA: TGTGCCAGCAGCTTGGGCCAGGGGAGCGAGCAGTACTTC. Translation: CASSLGQGSEQYF. This rearrangement joins TRBV5-6 to TRBJ2-7; maybe TRBD1 (6 bases). The CDR3 sequence is 13 residues long. The V and J ends lost 0 bases and 6 bases respectively, with 10 bases between them. Germline CDR1 and CDR2: SGHDT and YYEEEE.

V usage is TRBV9 and J usage is TRBJ1-3; no definite D call. V lost 0 bases and J 1 base, leaving 8 bases between the germline ends. CDR1 is SGDLS and CDR2 is YYNGEE in the germline V gene. This CDR3 contains 15 residues. The CDR3 DNA reads as TGTGCCAGCAGCGTAGCTGGCTTTTCTGGAAACACCATATATTTT. Its translation is CASSVAGFSGNTIYF.

V and J are TRBV15 and TRBJ2-2, with D uncertain. The CDR3 totals 13 residues. Trimming stripped 5 bases from V and 0 bases from J, with 4 bases between. Germline CDR1 is LNHNV and CDR2 is YYDKDF (reference sequence). The DNA for the CDR3 is TGTGCCACCAGCGGCCCGAACACCGGGGAGCTGTTTTTT. Translated, it gives CATSGPNTGELFF. Based on the CDR3 plus reference TRBV15 and TRBJ2-2, the full variable domain is DAMVIQNPRYQVTQFGKPVTLSCSQTLNHNVMYWYQQKSSQAPKLLFHYYDKDFNNEADTPDNFQSRRPNTSFCFLDIRSPGLGDTAMYLCATSGPNTGELFFGEGSRLTVL.

This chain joins TRBV7-8 and TRBJ1-5; D not resolved. Per the germline V gene, CDR1 is SGHVS and CDR2 is FQNEAQ. The CDR3 loop spans 14 amino acids. Between the trimmed V and J ends, which lost 7 bases and 6 bases, there was a span of 16 bases. The CDR3 DNA reads as TGTGCCAGCACCAGTGAAAGGGAGGCTCAGCCCCAGCATTTT. Protein product: CASTSEREAQPQHF.

This clone was counted a few times. J is TRBJ1-2 and V is TRBV29-1, with TRBD1 matching 9 bases. CDR3 length: 17 amino acids. Germline V gene sequence: CDR1 SQVTM, CDR2 ANQGSEA. The junction had 20 bases not matched to a gene; V was cut back by 7 bases and J by 5 bases. The CDR3 bases are TGCAGCGAGGGAAGCGGGGACAGGGCGAAGACAGAGTATGGCTACACCTTC. Residues: CSEGSGDRAKTEYGYTF.

This clone was seen a handful of times. The V gene is TRBV10-3, the J gene TRBJ2-3; D is unresolved. Germline V gene lookup returns CDR1 ENHRY and CDR2 SYGVKD. Trimming took 7 bases from V and 6 from J, leaving 8 bases between them. The CDR3 totals 11 residues. The CDR3, as DNA: TGTGCCATCACCATAGAGGATACGCAGTATTTT. It is translated as CAITIEDTQYF.

This clone came up a few times. This chain joins TRBV25-1 and TRBJ1-5; 9 bases map to TRBD1. The CDR3 contains 15 residues. The J segment lost 5 bases and the V segment lost 4 bases, leaving 6 bases of the junction unmatched. Germline V CDR1 and CDR2: MGHDK, SYGVNS. The CDR3 bases are TGTGCCAGCAGTGCTGGCGGACAGGGGTATCAGCCCCAGCATTTT. Amino acid sequence: CASSAGGQGYQPQHF.

The table lists this clone with a few counts. This sequence joins TRBV18 and TRBJ1-1, with D possibly TRBD1 on 6 matching bases. Trimming left V 3 bases short and J 4 bases short, with 12 bases between. This CDR3 region has 14 residues. CDR1 is KGHSH and CDR2 is LQKENI in the germline V gene. The CDR3 here is CASSPAGASTEAFF. The DNA of the CDR3 is TGTGCCAGCTCACCCGCGGGGGCAAGCACTGAAGCTTTCTTT.

The rearrangement links TRBV18 to TRBJ1-6; tentative D call: TRBD1 (5 bases). The V and J ends lost 4 bases and 9 bases respectively, with 10 bases between them. The CDR3 extends over 13 amino acids. Germline V gene sequence: CDR1 KGHSH, CDR2 LQKENI. In nucleotides, the CDR3 is TGTGCCAGCTCACAGGGGAATCCTTCACCCCTCCACTTT. This translates into CASSQGNPSPLHF.

The genes are TRBV5-4 and TRBJ2-7; 10 bases agree with TRBD1. V dropped 2 bases and J dropped 3; count of bases not matched to a gene: 8. Germline CDR1 SGHNT, CDR2 YYREEE (reference sequence). The CDR3 covers 16 residues. The DNA for the CDR3 is TGTGCCAGCAGCTTCTTCCCCGGGACAGGGGTCTACGAGCAGTACTTC. Its translation is CASSFFPGTGVYEQYF.

This clone occurred a few times. The gene calls are TRBV5-1 and TRBJ2-5; 7 nucleotides align to TRBD2. V trimming: 3 bases; J trimming: 4 bases; junction bases outside the gene matches: 3. Per germline, CDR1 SGHRS and CDR2 YFSETQ. The CDR3 length is 13 residues. Here the CDR3 DNA reads TGCGCCAGCAGCTCCATAGCGGGAGAGACCCAGTACTTC. This sequence encodes CASSSIAGETQYF.

This clone was counted a few times. This chain joins TRBV25-1 and TRBJ1-6; possibly TRBD1 for D (6 bases). V was pared by 5 bases and J by 10 bases, with 12 bases between. There are 13 residues in the CDR3. CDR1 is MGHDK, CDR2 SYGVNS, per germline. CDR3 amino acids: CASSPTGSSPLHF. In nucleotides, the CDR3 is TGTGCCAGCAGTCCTACAGGGTCGTCACCCCTCCACTTT. Full variable domain (rest looked up from reference TRBV25-1 and TRBJ1-6): EADIYQTPRYLVIGTGKKITLECSQTMGHDKMYWYQQDPGMELHLIHYSYGVNSTEKGDLSSESTVSRIRTEHFPLTLESARPSHTSQYLCASSPTGSSPLHFGNGTRLTVT.